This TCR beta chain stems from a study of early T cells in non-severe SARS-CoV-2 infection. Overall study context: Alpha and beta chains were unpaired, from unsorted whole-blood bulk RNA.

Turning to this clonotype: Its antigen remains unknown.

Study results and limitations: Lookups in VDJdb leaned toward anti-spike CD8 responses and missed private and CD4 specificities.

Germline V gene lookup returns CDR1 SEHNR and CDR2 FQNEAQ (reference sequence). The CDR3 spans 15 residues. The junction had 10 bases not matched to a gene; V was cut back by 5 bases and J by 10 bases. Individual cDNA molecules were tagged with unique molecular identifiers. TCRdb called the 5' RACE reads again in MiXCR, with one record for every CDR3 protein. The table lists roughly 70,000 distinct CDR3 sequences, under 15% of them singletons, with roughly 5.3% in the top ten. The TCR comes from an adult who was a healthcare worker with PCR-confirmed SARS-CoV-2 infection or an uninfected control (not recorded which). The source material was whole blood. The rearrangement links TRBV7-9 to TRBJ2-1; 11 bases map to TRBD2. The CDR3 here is CASSQLAGVSQEQFF. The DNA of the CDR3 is TGTGCCAGCAGCCAACTAGCGGGAGTTTCGCAGGAGCAGTTCTTC.